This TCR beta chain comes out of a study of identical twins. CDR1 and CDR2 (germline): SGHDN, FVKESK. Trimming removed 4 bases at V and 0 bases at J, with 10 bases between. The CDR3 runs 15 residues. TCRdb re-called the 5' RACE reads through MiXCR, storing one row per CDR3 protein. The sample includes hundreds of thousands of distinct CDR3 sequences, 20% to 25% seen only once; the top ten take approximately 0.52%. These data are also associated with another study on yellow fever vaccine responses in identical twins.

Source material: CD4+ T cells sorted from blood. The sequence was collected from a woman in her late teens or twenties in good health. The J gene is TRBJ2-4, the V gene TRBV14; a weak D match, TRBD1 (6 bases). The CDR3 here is CASSPQGLAKNIQYF. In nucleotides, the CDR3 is TGTGCCAGCAGCCCCCAGGGGCTAGCCAAAAACATTCAGTACTTC.